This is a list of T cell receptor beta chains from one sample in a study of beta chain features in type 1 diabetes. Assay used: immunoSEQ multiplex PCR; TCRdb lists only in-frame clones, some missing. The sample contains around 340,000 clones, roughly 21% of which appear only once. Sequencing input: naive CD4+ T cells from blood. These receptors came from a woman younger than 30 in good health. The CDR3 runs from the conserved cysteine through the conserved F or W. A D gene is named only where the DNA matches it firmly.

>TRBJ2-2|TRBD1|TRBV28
CASSRTGLNTGELFF
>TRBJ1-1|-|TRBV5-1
CASSLMGPEAFF
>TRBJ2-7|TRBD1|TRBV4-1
CASSQGGQPSPYEQYF
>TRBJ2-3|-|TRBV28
CASSPQDMSTDTQYF
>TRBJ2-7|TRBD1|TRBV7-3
CASSFLPRQGPPFHEQYF
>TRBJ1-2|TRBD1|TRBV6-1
CASRETGVGYTF
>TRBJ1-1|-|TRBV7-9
CASSFGENTEAFF
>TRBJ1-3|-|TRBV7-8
CASSQRKNTIYF
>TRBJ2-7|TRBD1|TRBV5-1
CASSRYLTLGQSSSYEQYF
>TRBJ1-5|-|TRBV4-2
CASSQDRRLTGRDNQPQHF
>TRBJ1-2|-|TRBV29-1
CSVGDSRTGYTF
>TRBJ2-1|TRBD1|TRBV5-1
CASSPDRAHLYNEQFF
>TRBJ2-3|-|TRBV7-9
CASSLDRGGGTDTQYF
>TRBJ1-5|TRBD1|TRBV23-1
CASSRTGGFQPQHF
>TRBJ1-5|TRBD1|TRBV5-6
CASSLQGWDQPQHF
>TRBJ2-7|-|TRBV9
CASSVESGSYGEQYF
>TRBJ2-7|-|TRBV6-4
CASSEVLRFGSYEQYF
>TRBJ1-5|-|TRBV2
CASSYTGASNQPQHF
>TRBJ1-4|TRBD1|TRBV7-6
CASSSRTGVTEKLFF
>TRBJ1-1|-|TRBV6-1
CASSPRQAGNTEAFF
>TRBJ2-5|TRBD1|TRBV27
CASSSAYRGQQETQYF
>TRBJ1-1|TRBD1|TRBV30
CAWSRQGATEAFF
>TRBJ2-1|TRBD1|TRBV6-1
CASSEQLRDRGYNEQFF
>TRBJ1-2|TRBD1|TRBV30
CAWSLQGNSGYTF
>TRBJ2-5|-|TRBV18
CASSPQSGYQETQYF
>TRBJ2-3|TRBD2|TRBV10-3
CAITGGSTDTQYF
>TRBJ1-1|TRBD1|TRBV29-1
CSVNDRQGVGAFF
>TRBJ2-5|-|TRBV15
CATSREGETQYF
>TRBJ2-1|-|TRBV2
CASTGQVSYNEQFF
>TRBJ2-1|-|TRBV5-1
CASRSSGTYDNEQFF
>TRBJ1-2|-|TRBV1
CTSSQVGQFYGYTF